A selection of T cell receptor beta chains follows, all from one sample in a study of CD8+CD57+ T cells in acquired aplastic anemia. MiXCR, run by TCRdb on the reads, gives a single entry per CDR3 protein. The sample carries approximately 150,000 distinct CDR3 sequences, roughly 43% recorded once. Sequenced: sorted CD4+, CD8+, or CD8+CD57+ T cells (not recorded which) from PBMCs. These receptors all come from a human donor with aplastic anemia. CDR3s include the opening cysteine and the closing phenylalanine or tryptophan. The D gene is left open where the match is weak. A row's size may be missing; if present it is once, few, many or a size class.

v_call: TRBV4-3
clone_size: many
d_call: NA
j_call: TRBJ1-5
cdr3_aa: CASSQELRNGANQPQHF
cdr3_nt: TGCGCCAGCAGCCAAGAATTGAGGAATGGGGCCAATCAGCCCCAGCATTTT

v_call: TRBV5-1
clone_size: NA
d_call: NA
j_call: TRBJ1-3
cdr3_aa: CASSLEQGFARGSGNTIHF
cdr3_nt: NA

v_call: TRBV12-3/TRBV12-4
clone_size: many
d_call: NA
j_call: TRBJ1-2
cdr3_aa: CASSLEYTYGYTF
cdr3_nt: TGTGCCAGCAGTTTAGAGTATACCTATGGCTACACCTTC

v_call: TRBV9
clone_size: NA
d_call: TRBD1
j_call: TRBJ1-2
cdr3_aa: CASSQQWDRVFYGYTF
cdr3_nt: TGTGCCAGCAGCCAACAATGGGACAGGGTTTTCTATGGCTACACCTTC

v_call: TRBV7-3
clone_size: many
d_call: TRBD1
j_call: TRBJ1-2
cdr3_aa: CASSLTQGASGYTF
cdr3_nt: TGTGCCAGCAGCTTAACACAGGGGGCATCTGGCTACACCTTC

v_call: TRBV7-8
clone_size: NA
d_call: NA
j_call: TRBJ1-3
cdr3_aa: CASSLNLQGGGNTIYF
cdr3_nt: TGTGCCAGCAGCTTAAACCTGCAGGGAGGAGGAAACACCATATATTTT

v_call: TRBV2
clone_size: many
d_call: NA
j_call: TRBJ1-6
cdr3_aa: CASSEVPGNNSPLHF
cdr3_nt: TGTGCCAGCAGTGAAGTCCCAGGCAACAATTCACCCCTCCACTTT

v_call: TRBV10-3
clone_size: NA
d_call: NA
j_call: TRBJ2-5
cdr3_aa: CASSETPSEPQYF
cdr3_nt: TGTGCCAGCAGTGAAACCCCAAGCGAGCCCCAGTACTTC

v_call: TRBV5-1
clone_size: many
d_call: TRBD2
j_call: TRBJ2-7
cdr3_aa: CASSITSGDYEQYF
cdr3_nt: TGCGCCAGCAGCATCACTAGCGGGGACTACGAGCAGTACTTC

v_call: TRBV28
clone_size: few
d_call: NA
j_call: TRBJ1-1
cdr3_aa: CASSLSGRRAFF
cdr3_nt: TGTGCCAGCAGTTTAAGTGGGAGAAGGGCTTTCTTT

v_call: TRBV19
clone_size: NA
d_call: NA
j_call: TRBJ2-7
cdr3_aa: CASSLSMGAEQYF
cdr3_nt: TGTGCCAGTAGTTTGTCCATGGGAGCCGAGCAGTACTTC

v_call: TRBV7-2
clone_size: NA
d_call: NA
j_call: TRBJ2-6
cdr3_aa: CASTALGANVLTF
cdr3_nt: TGTGCCAGCACCGCCCTCGGGGCCAACGTCCTGACTTTC

v_call: TRBV10-1
clone_size: NA
d_call: TRBD1
j_call: TRBJ1-2
cdr3_aa: CASSPGQEFYGYTF
cdr3_nt: TGCGCCAGCAGTCCGGGACAGGAGTTCTATGGCTACACCTTC

v_call: TRBV7-3
clone_size: many
d_call: TRBD2
j_call: TRBJ2-7
cdr3_aa: CASSTPELAGGLNEQYF
cdr3_nt: TGTGCCAGCAGCACCCCCGAACTAGCGGGGGGTCTCAACGAGCAGTACTTC

v_call: TRBV2
clone_size: many
d_call: NA
j_call: TRBJ1-2
cdr3_aa: CASSEAREGGYTF
cdr3_nt: TGTGCCAGCAGTGAAGCCAGGGAGGGTGGCTACACCTTC

v_call: TRBV5-1
clone_size: many
d_call: NA
j_call: TRBJ1-3
cdr3_aa: CASSLGVAGNTIYF
cdr3_nt: TGCGCCAGCAGCTTGGGGGTAGCAGGAAACACCATATATTTT

v_call: TRBV6-1
clone_size: many
d_call: TRBD2
j_call: TRBJ2-1
cdr3_aa: CASSSRLAGHNEQFF
cdr3_nt: TGTGCCAGCAGTAGCCGCCTAGCGGGGCACAATGAGCAGTTCTTC

v_call: TRBV5-5
clone_size: many
d_call: TRBD1
j_call: TRBJ2-7
cdr3_aa: CASSYTGATYEQYF
cdr3_nt: TGTGCCAGCAGTTATACAGGGGCCACCTACGAGCAGTACTTC

v_call: TRBV19
clone_size: many
d_call: NA
j_call: TRBJ1-1
cdr3_aa: CASSIGVRAGSTEAFF
cdr3_nt: TGTGCCAGTAGTATTGGCGTGAGGGCAGGGTCCACTGAAGCTTTCTTT

v_call: TRBV2
clone_size: many
d_call: NA
j_call: TRBJ1-6
cdr3_aa: CASSGEAGANSPLHF
cdr3_nt: TGTGCCAGCAGCGGGGAGGCAGGGGCAAATTCACCCCTCCACTTT

v_call: TRBV2
clone_size: NA
d_call: TRBD1
j_call: TRBJ2-5
cdr3_aa: CASSEGSTGWETQYF
cdr3_nt: TGTGCCAGCAGTGAAGGTTCGACAGGGTGGGAGACCCAGTACTTC

v_call: TRBV20-1
clone_size: NA
d_call: NA
j_call: TRBJ1-2
cdr3_aa: CSATVDYGYTF
cdr3_nt: TGCAGTGCTACGGTTGACTATGGCTACACCTTC

v_call: TRBV7-2
clone_size: NA
d_call: TRBD2
j_call: TRBJ2-3
cdr3_aa: CASSVGGSSDTQYF
cdr3_nt: TGTGCCAGCAGTGTGGGGGGGTCGTCAGATACGCAGTATTTT

v_call: TRBV24-1
clone_size: few
d_call: NA
j_call: TRBJ2-7
cdr3_aa: CATSDTGTLYEQYF
cdr3_nt: TGTGCCACCAGTGACACCGGGACCCTCTACGAGCAGTACTTC

v_call: TRBV7-3
clone_size: NA
d_call: NA
j_call: TRBJ2-5
cdr3_aa: CASSLDCWALETQYF
cdr3_nt: TGTGCCAGCAGCTTAGACTGCTGGGCCTTGGAGACCCAGTACTTC

v_call: TRBV20-1
clone_size: NA
d_call: TRBD1
j_call: TRBJ1-6
cdr3_aa: CSAHRDRELLGFNSPLHF
cdr3_nt: TGCAGTGCTCACCGGGACAGAGAGCTTTTGGGCTTTAATTCACCCCTCCACTTT

v_call: TRBV19
clone_size: many
d_call: TRBD1
j_call: TRBJ1-2
cdr3_aa: CASSAIVDRPPVGYTF
cdr3_nt: TGTGCCAGTAGTGCGATCGTGGACAGGCCTCCCGTTGGCTACACCTTC

v_call: TRBV19
clone_size: NA
d_call: NA
j_call: TRBJ2-2
cdr3_aa: CATSKGFGELFF
cdr3_nt: TGTGCCACCTCCAAGGGCTTCGGGGAGCTGTTTTTT

v_call: TRBV7-8
clone_size: many
d_call: NA
j_call: TRBJ1-1
cdr3_aa: CASSAAANTEAFF
cdr3_nt: TGTGCCAGCAGCGCCGCAGCTAACACTGAAGCTTTCTTT

v_call: TRBV7-2
clone_size: NA
d_call: NA
j_call: TRBJ1-2
cdr3_aa: CASTIGEQGYTF
cdr3_nt: TGTGCCAGCACCATTGGGGAGCAGGGCTACACCTTC

v_call: TRBV27
clone_size: few
d_call: NA
j_call: TRBJ1-6
cdr3_aa: CASSFGIGGHRGPSPLHF
cdr3_nt: TGTGCCAGCAGTTTTGGGATTGGGGGCCATAGGGGACCCTCCCCCCTCCACTTT

v_call: TRBV7-6
clone_size: NA
d_call: NA
j_call: TRBJ2-7
cdr3_aa: CASSHYTYEQYF
cdr3_nt: TGTGCCAGCAGCCATTACACATACGAGCAGTACTTC

v_call: TRBV10-3
clone_size: few
d_call: TRBD1
j_call: TRBJ2-7
cdr3_aa: CATHRDSPYEQYF
cdr3_nt: TGTGCCACCCACCGGGACAGCCCTTATGAGCAGTACTTC

v_call: TRBV12-3/TRBV12-4
clone_size: NA
d_call: NA
j_call: TRBJ1-2
cdr3_aa: CAISLGAEYGYTF
cdr3_nt: TGTGCCATCAGTTTAGGGGCGGAATATGGCTACACCTTC